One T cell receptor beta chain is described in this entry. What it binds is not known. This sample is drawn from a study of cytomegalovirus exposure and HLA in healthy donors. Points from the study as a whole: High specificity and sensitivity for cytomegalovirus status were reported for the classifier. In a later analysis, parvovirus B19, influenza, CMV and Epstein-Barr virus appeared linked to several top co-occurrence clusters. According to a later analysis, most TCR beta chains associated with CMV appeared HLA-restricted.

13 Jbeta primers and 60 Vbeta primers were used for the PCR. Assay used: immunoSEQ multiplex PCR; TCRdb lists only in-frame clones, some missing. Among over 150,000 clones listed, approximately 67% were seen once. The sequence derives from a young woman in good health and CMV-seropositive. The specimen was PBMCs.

DNA of the CDR3: TGTGCCAGCAGTGAATCAGGGAGGGATTCACCCCTCCACTTT. It yields the protein CASSESGRDSPLHF. The V call is TRBV25-1, the J call TRBJ1-6; a possible D gene is TRBD1 (5 bases). There are 14 residues in the CDR3. From germline, CDR1 is MGHDK and CDR2 SYGVNS. V was clipped by 1 base and J by 8 bases, with 9 bases between them. The variable domain in full, completed from reference TRBV25-1 and TRBJ1-6, reads EADIYQTPRYLVIGTGKKITLECSQTMGHDKMYWYQQDPGMELHLIHYSYGVNSTEKGDLSSESTVSRIRTEHFPLTLESARPSHTSQYLCASSESGRDSPLHFGNGTRLTVT.